Reported below is one TCR beta chain. The antigen this receptor binds is unknown. Per-base qualities were not stored, and no clone one base away is much larger. The time point label, as the study defines it: week 47, end of study. Each vaccine dose, consisting of 300 ug of a 20-mer mutant IDH1 peptide in Montanide, was administered subcutaneously with topical imiquimod. Across visits V03 through V10, patients got a total of eight vaccinations, given in weeks 1, 3, 5, 7, 11, 15, 19 and 23. All donors had newly diagnosed IDH1-mutant astrocytomas of WHO grade 3 or 4 that showed loss of nuclear ATRX. The samples were drawn from NOA16, a multicentre, single-arm, open-label phase I trial in Germany that tested a mutant IDH1 peptide vaccine in humans for the first time. Genomic DNA for TCRB sequencing was extracted from EDTA blood using the DNeasy Blood and Tissue Kit. The library was generated by the immunoSEQ multiplex PCR assay. Rearranged TCR beta chain sequences were amplified using the hsTCRB Kit according to the manufacturer's protocol. Sequencing of TCRB libraries was carried out on an Illumina MiSeq. The authors processed their data as follows. The proprietary platform of the kit vendor was used for demultiplexing, trimming and gene mapping. Held by TCRdb, this immuneACCESS table contains in-frame sequences only and omits some clones. Under half of the omission traces to an unresolved V gene where checked; the cause of the rest is unknown. V, J and clone size are taken as reported in that table, and D and trimming were inferred from the DNA itself. A total of about 94,000 clones appear in this sample, 89% of them only once. Roughly 0.81% of the sample comes from the top ten.

This sample is drawn from a study of a mutant IDH1 vaccine in newly diagnosed glioma (TCRdb year 2021). Study-wide context: Vaccination began 4-6 weeks after radiotherapy alone, or alongside temozolomide cycles in the chemotherapy-containing groups. Six visits were used for peripheral blood collection: V03 (baseline), V05, V07, V10, V12 and V13. Before enrollment, most patients had been given radiochemotherapy with temozolomide as standard therapy, while the rest had received either radiotherapy alone or temozolomide alone. For exploratory analyses, about 25 treated patients had longitudinal TCRB deep sequencing done wherever samples were available. The week-35 safety follow-up was designated visit V12, and the week-47 end of study was designated visit V13. Of the approximately 35 treated patients, approximately 62% were male and 37.5% were female, and the mean age was roughly 38 years. Broad study findings and their caveats: It was noted by the authors that analyses of patient blood samples could not be reproduced owing to sample limitations. Pseudoprogression seemed to be unrelated to changes in the top peripheral T cell clonotypes found by TCRB sequencing. Availability determined which PBMC samples were chosen for TCRB deep sequencing. Across multiple MHC alleles, vaccine-induced immune responses were seen in more than 90% of patients.

This sequence was found in a woman aged 45-60 years with glioma. The starting material was PBMCs, obtained from a glioma patient whose treatment included an IDH1 peptide vaccine.

The encoded CDR3 is CASSFDNSGANVLTF. In nucleotide form, the sequence is TGTGCCAGCAGCTTCGACAACTCTGGGGCCAACGTCCTGACTTTC. Rearrangement joined TRBV7-3 to TRBJ2-6; the D gene cannot be resolved reliably. V lost 3 bases and J lost 0 bases; the stretch between them is 6 bases long. From the cysteine through the phenylalanine, the CDR3 covers 15 amino acids. Kept here is only the CDR3 DNA, which spans 45 bases and is read in frame from base 1. CDR1 and CDR2 are drawn from the germline V gene: SGHTA, FQGTGA.